One and the same sample provided the 24 T cell receptor beta chains below, sequenced in a study of blood T cell repertoires in COVID-19 (dated by TCRdb to 2020 to 2021). The library was obtained by the immunoSEQ multiplex PCR assay. Imported from immuneACCESS, the table was reduced by TCRdb to in-frame sequences with V and J called. These copies leave out some clones; in studies compared against another copy, an unresolved V gene accounts for under half, and the cause of the remainder is not known. Counted in this sample were fewer than 250,000 clones; approximately 87% of them appeared once. The ten largest clones add up to more than 0.7% of the sample. The specimen was peripheral blood. These receptor sequences come from a woman aged 70-85 years with acute or convalescent COVID-19.

The chain joins TRBV5-1 to TRBJ2-3; TRBD2 matches at 14 bases. The CDR3 consists of 16 residues. The V gene end was trimmed by 3 bases and the J gene end by 4 bases; junction bases not matched to a gene: 4. Germline V gene lookup returns CDR1 SGHRS and CDR2 YFSETQ. DNA of the CDR3: TGCGCCAGCAGCTGGGGACTAGCGGGAGTATCAGATACGCAGTATTTT. This encodes CASSWGLAGVSDTQYF.

V is TRBV5-1 and J is TRBJ1-4; the D is unclear. Deletions cut 0 bases from V and 0 bases from J, with 15 bases between. The CDR3 runs to 18 residues. The germline V gene encodes CDR1 SGHRS and CDR2 YFSETQ. The CDR3 region has the DNA TGCGCCAGCAGCTTGGGAGAGAGAGCCCGTGCAACTAATGAAAAACTGTTTTTT. This sequence encodes CASSLGERARATNEKLFF.

The chain has TRBV2 and TRBJ2-1; 9 bases agree with TRBD2. The CDR3 contains 16 residues. The J segment lost 3 bases and the V segment lost 2 bases, leaving 5 bases of the junction unmatched. Germline-derived CDR1 and CDR2 are SNHLY and FYNNEI. CDR3 sequence (DNA): TGTGCCAGCAGTGAATACGCGGGAGGGCACTACAATGAGCAGTTCTTC. It translates to CASSEYAGGHYNEQFF.

The chain couples TRBV14 to TRBJ1-1; D remains unclear. The germline gives CDR1 SGHDN, CDR2 FVKESK. The germline V and J ends were trimmed by 1 base and 2 bases, with 14 bases remaining between them. The CDR3 consists of 16 residues. The CDR3: CASSQVPDSFNTEAFF. Written as DNA, the CDR3 is TGTGCCAGCAGCCAAGTTCCTGACTCCTTTAACACTGAAGCTTTCTTT.

V gene TRBV21-1 combines with J gene TRBJ2-7; the table's D gene call, TRBD2, was not cross checked with the DNA. TRBV21-1 is shown as a pseudogene. The CDR3 is 16 residues long. As DNA, the CDR3 is TGTGCCAGCAGCAAAGAGCGGAGGGGAAGCTCCTACGAGCAGTACTTC. Residues: CASSKERRGSSYEQYF.

The chain has TRBV12-5 and TRBJ1-1; tentative D call: TRBD1 (5 bases). The V and J ends lost 0 bases and 1 base respectively, with 18 bases between them. Germline V CDR1 and CDR2: LGHNT, FRNRAP. The CDR3 loop spans 18 amino acids. The CDR3 loop is CASGLVRGFGGGNTEAFF. The CDR3 DNA follows: TGTGCTAGTGGTTTGGTAAGAGGGTTTGGCGGGGGGAACACTGAAGCTTTCTTT.

CDR3 residues: CASSLVGRSRDTEAFF. The CDR3 DNA sequence: TGTGCCAGCAGCTTAGTCGGGAGGTCTAGGGACACTGAAGCTTTCTTT. This chain uses TRBV7-9 with TRBJ1-1; D not certain. V was shortened by 1 base and J by 3 bases, with 15 bases between the two germline ends. Germline V gene data show CDR1 as SEHNR and CDR2 as FQNEAQ (reference sequence). CDR3 length equals 16 residues. Complete variable domain (other parts from reference TRBV7-9 and TRBJ1-1): DTGVSQNPRHKITKRGQNVTFRCDPISEHNRLYWYRQTLGQGPEFLTYFQNEAQLEKSRLLSDRFSAERPKGSFSTLEIQRTEQGDSAMYLCASSLVGRSRDTEAFFGQGTRLTVV.

This clone was seen only once. The chain has TRBV20-1 and TRBJ1-1; D is unresolved. CDR1 DFQATT and CDR2 SNEGSKA come from the germline V gene (reference sequence). This CDR3 is built from 15 residues. The V end lost 3 bases, the J end lost 0 bases, and 14 bases lay between the germline ends. CDR3 sequence reads: CSASVPGLMNTEAFF. The CDR3 nucleotides are TGCAGTGCTAGTGTCCCGGGGTTAATGAACACTGAAGCTTTCTTT.

The rearrangement uses TRBV7-9 and TRBJ2-6; 8 positions agree with TRBD1. Germline V CDR1 and CDR2: SEHNR, FQNEAQ (reference sequence). V was clipped by 4 bases and J by 1 base; unmatched bases: 6. CDR3 size: 17 residues. The CDR3 DNA sequence: TGTGCCAGCAGCTACGGACAGGGTTTTTCTGGGGCCAACGTCCTGACTTTC. Translating it yields CASSYGQGFSGANVLTF.

V gene TRBV24-1 combines with J gene TRBJ2-1, with TRBD1 matching over 10 bases. The CDR3 spans 16 residues. With V trimmed by 1 base and J by 5 bases, 4 bases remained unmatched. Germline V gene data show CDR1 as KGHDR and CDR2 as SFDVKD. This chain's CDR3 is CATSDFGTGAHNEQFF. The CDR3 nucleotides are TGTGCCACCAGTGATTTCGGGACAGGGGCCCACAATGAGCAGTTCTTC.

This clone was seen a handful of times. The chain combines TRBV18 with TRBJ2-1; TRBD1 might be the D (6 bases). V was shortened by 5 bases and J by 5 bases, with 10 bases between the two germline ends. This CDR3 comprises 13 residues. Looked up from germline, CDR1 is KGHSH and CDR2 is LQKENI. The CDR3 bases are TGTGCCAGCTCATCGACAGGAAACAATGAGCAGTTCTTC. This codes for CASSSTGNNEQFF.

V and J are TRBV6-6 and TRBJ1-6; D remains unclear. The V and J ends lost 10 bases and 13 bases respectively, with 20 bases between them. Germline V gene sequence: CDR1 MNHNY, CDR2 SVGAGI (reference sequence). CDR3 length: 13 amino acids. Here the CDR3 reads CATQTREGMPLHF. DNA for the CDR3: TGTGCCACCCAGACTCGAGAGGGAATGCCCCTCCACTTT.

This chain links TRBV20-1 with TRBJ2-7, with D possibly being TRBD1 (5 bases). CDR1 DFQATT and CDR2 SNEGSKA come from the germline V gene (reference sequence). The CDR3 loop spans 13 amino acids. Trimming shortened V by 3 bases and J by 5 bases, and 14 bases separated the two germline ends. Here the CDR3 DNA reads TGCAGTGCTAGTGTTCGGTGGGGCAACGAGCAGTACTTC. It is translated as CSASVRWGNEQYF.

This chain links TRBV14 with TRBJ1-2; tentatively, D is TRBD1 (5 bases). Trimming removed 4 bases from V and 5 bases from J, with 17 bases in between. From germline, CDR1 is SGHDN and CDR2 FVKESK. The length of the CDR3 is 15 residues. The CDR3 loop reads CASSPTRQGRYGYTF. Here the CDR3 DNA reads TGTGCCAGCAGCCCGACCCGGCAGGGTCGGTATGGCTACACCTTC.

This clone was detected once. This chain connects TRBV7-2 to TRBJ2-7; D is ambiguous. The germline V gene has CDR1 SGHTA and CDR2 FQGNSA. Trimming took 7 bases from V and 0 from J, leaving 10 bases between them. CDR3 size: 13 residues. The CDR3 DNA is TGTGCCAGCATTGGAGCCGGCTCCTACGAGCAGTACTTC. As protein: CASIGAGSYEQYF.

The table lists this clone with a count of one. J is TRBJ2-1 and V is TRBV12-5; unclear D gene. CDR1 is LGHNT and CDR2 is FRNRAP in the germline V gene. V was clipped by 5 bases and J by 9 bases, with 5 bases between them. The CDR3 spans 10 residues. CDR3 nucleotides: TGTGCTAGTGGTAAGCTTGAGCAGTTCTTC. Translated, it gives CASGKLEQFF.

The chain has TRBV12-5 and TRBJ1-5; D gene ambiguous. Trimming left V 4 bases short and J 4 bases short, with 5 bases between. The CDR3 contains 12 residues. The germline V gene has CDR1 LGHNT and CDR2 FRNRAP. The CDR3 coding sequence is TGTGCTAGTGGTTATTCAAATCAGCCCCAGCATTTT. Protein product: CASGYSNQPQHF.

The chain recombines TRBV5-1 with TRBJ1-1; 7 bases match TRBD1. The junction had 8 bases not matched to a gene; V was cut back by 4 bases and J by 2 bases. The germline V gene has CDR1 SGHRS and CDR2 YFSETQ. The length of the CDR3 is 15 residues. The DNA for the CDR3 is TGCGCCAGCAGCAGAGAGGGGGCAGGAAACACTGAAGCTTTCTTT. This encodes CASSREGAGNTEAFF.

V gene TRBV19 combines with J gene TRBJ1-1; 7 nucleotides line up with TRBD1. Losses at the gene ends were 7 bases for V and 0 bases for J; bases not matched to a gene: 8. Germline-derived CDR1 and CDR2 are LNHDA and SQIVND (reference sequence). The CDR3 length is 15 residues. DNA of the CDR3: TGTGCCAGTACCCCCTACGGACAGGTGAACACTGAAGCTTTCTTT. Protein sequence: CASTPYGQVNTEAFF. The whole variable domain, remainder taken from reference TRBV19 and TRBJ1-1, is DGGITQSPKYLFRKEGQNVTLSCEQNLNHDAMYWYRQDPGQGLRLIYYSQIVNDFQKGDIAEGYSVSREKKESFPLTVTSAQKNPTAFYLCASTPYGQVNTEAFFGQGTRLTVV.

This clone was picked up many times. CDR3 sequence: CASSNSGTGRAQEKLFF. CDR3 bases: TGTGCCAGCAGTAATTCTGGGACAGGGAGGGCGCAGGAAAAACTGTTTTTT. V is TRBV2 and J is TRBJ1-4; 9 bases fit TRBD1. The length of the CDR3 is 17 residues. Trimming at V came to 5 bases and at J to 8 bases, leaving 15 bases not matched to a gene. Looked up from germline, CDR1 is SNHLY and CDR2 is FYNNEI.

The rearrangement uses TRBV5-6 and TRBJ2-7; 7 positions match TRBD1. The germline gives CDR1 SGHDT, CDR2 YYEEEE. The junction had 4 bases not matched to a gene; V was cut back by 4 bases and J by 3 bases. The CDR3 spans 13 residues. CDR3 sequence (DNA): TGTGCCAGCAGCGCACAGGGGAACTACGAGCAGTACTTC. Translation: CASSAQGNYEQYF.

The gene calls are TRBV24-1 and TRBJ1-2; the D is unclear. Germline-derived CDR1 and CDR2 are KGHDR and SFDVKD. Trimming cost V 6 bases and J 4 bases, with 11 bases left between them. The CDR3 has 13 residues. In DNA, the CDR3 is TGTGCCACCAGTTATCGGGGAGCCTATGGCTACACCTTC. The encoded protein is CATSYRGAYGYTF.

This chain connects TRBV7-8 to TRBJ2-2, with 7 bases that match TRBD1. The trim removed 5 bases at V and 5 bases at J, leaving 14 bases unmatched. Germline assignment: CDR1 SGHVS and CDR2 FQNEAQ. The CDR3 contains 17 residues. CDR3 protein: CASSLKTGMGHTGELFF. The CDR3 DNA reads as TGTGCCAGCAGCCTAAAGACAGGGATGGGGCATACCGGGGAGCTGTTTTTT.

The genes are TRBV18 and TRBJ2-3; tentatively, D is TRBD2 (6 bases). The CDR3 consists of 16 residues. The V end lost 5 bases, the J end lost 2 bases, and 17 bases lay between the germline ends. CDR1 is KGHSH and CDR2 is LQKENI in the germline V gene. CDR3 residues: CASSSLVGGFTDTQYF. The CDR3 nucleotides are TGTGCCAGCTCATCACTAGTTGGGGGGTTCACAGATACGCAGTATTTT.